The clone carrying this TCR beta chain occurred many times. The data were obtained in a study of human T cells and chemical hapten exposure. Each cDNA molecule in the library carried unique molecular identifiers. TCRdb fed the RACE reads into MiXCR, producing one record per CDR3 protein. This table holds 80,000 to 100,000 distinct CDR3 sequences, 9.3% found once. The time point was: patch test 2, 6 weeks after DPC sensitization. Treatment reported: therapeutic diphenylcyclopropenone sensitization with weekly scalp DPC. The V gene's germline CDR1 is SQVTM and CDR2 ANQGSEA. V gave up 3 bases and J gave up 2 bases, with 15 bases separating them. CDR3 length equals 15 residues.

Sequencing used whole blood, obtained in connection with sensitization to the hapten diphenylcyclopropenone (DPC). The receptor comes from a woman aged 40 to 50 with alopecia areata. Some clones in this sample may be carry-over from other donors' samples. This chain joins TRBV29-1 and TRBJ2-3; the D gene is possibly TRBD1 (6 bases). Here the CDR3 reads CSVEFTGRITDTQYF. The DNA of the CDR3 is TGCAGCGTTGAGTTTACAGGGAGAATCACAGATACGCAGTATTTT.